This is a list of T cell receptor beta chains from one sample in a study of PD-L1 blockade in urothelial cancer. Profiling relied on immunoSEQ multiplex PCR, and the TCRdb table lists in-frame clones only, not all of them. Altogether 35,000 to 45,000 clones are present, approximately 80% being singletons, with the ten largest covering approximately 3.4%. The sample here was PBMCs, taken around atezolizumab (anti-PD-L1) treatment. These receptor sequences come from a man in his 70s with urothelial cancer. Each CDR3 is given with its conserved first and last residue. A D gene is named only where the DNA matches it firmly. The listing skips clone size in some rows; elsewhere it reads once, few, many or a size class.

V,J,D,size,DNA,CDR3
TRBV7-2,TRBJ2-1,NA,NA,TGTGCCAGCAGCTTCACAGGGAACCAGGCGAATGAGCAGTTCTTC,CASSFTGNQANEQFF
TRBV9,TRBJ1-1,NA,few,TGTGCCAGCAGTTCCAAAGGGGTCCTGAACACTGAAGCTTTCTTT,CASSSKGVLNTEAFF
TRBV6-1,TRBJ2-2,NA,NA,TGTGCCAGCAGTCTTCACTTCTTGAACACCGGGGAGCTGTTTTTT,CASSLHFLNTGELFF
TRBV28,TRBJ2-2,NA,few,TGTGCCAGCACCATTAACACCGGGGAGCTGTTTTTT,CASTINTGELFF
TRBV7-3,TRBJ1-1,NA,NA,TGTGCCAGCAGCTTAGGGCAGGGAAACACTGAAGCTTTCTTT,CASSLGQGNTEAFF
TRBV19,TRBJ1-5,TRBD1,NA,TGTGCCAGTAGGGGACAGGGCAATCAGCCCCAGCATTTT,CASRGQGNQPQHF
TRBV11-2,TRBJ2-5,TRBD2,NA,TGTGCCAGCAGCTCCGGACTAGCGATAAGGGAGACCCAGTACTTC,CASSSGLAIRETQYF
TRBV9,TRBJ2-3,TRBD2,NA,TGTGCCAGCAGGGCTAGCGGGAGTGCAGATACGCAGTATTTT,CASRASGSADTQYF
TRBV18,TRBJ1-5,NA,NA,TGTGCCAGCTCACCACAGGGGTCGGGTCAGCCCCAGCATTTT,CASSPQGSGQPQHF
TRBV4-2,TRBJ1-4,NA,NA,TGTGCCAGCAGCTGGGGAGGGGAAAAACTGTTTTTT,CASSWGGEKLFF
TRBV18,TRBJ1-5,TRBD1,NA,TGTGCCAGCTCACCACGTCAGGGGGATGTTCAGCCCCAGCATTTT,CASSPRQGDVQPQHF
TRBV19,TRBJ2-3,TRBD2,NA,TGTGCCAGTAGTATTGATTTTGGTGCGGGGGGCCCCGGGACAGATACGCAGTATTTT,CASSIDFGAGGPGTDTQYF
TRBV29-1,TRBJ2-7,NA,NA,TGCAGCGGTCTGATCGGACAGAGCTACGAGCAGTACTTC,CSGLIGQSYEQYF
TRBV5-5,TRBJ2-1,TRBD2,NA,TGTGCCAGCAGCTTGGAAGCGGGACGGAGGAATGAGCAGTTCTTC,CASSLEAGRRNEQFF
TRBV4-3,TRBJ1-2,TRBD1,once,TGCGCCAGCAGCCAAGATGGACAGGGCAACTATGGCTACACCTTC,CASSQDGQGNYGYTF
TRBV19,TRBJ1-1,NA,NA,TGTGCCAGTAGTATAGATCCCTCCGTCTTTGAAGCTTTCTTT,CASSIDPSVFEAFF
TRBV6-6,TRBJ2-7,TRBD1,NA,TGTGCCAGCAGTTACTCGATCTCAGGGGGCTCCGAGCAGTACTTC,CASSYSISGGSEQYF
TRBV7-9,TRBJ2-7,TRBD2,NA,TGTGCCAGCAGCTGGACTAGCAGCGAGCAGTACTTC,CASSWTSSEQYF
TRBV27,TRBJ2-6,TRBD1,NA,TGTGCCAGCAAGGCCGACAGGGCTGGGGCCAACGTCCTGACTTTC,CASKADRAGANVLTF
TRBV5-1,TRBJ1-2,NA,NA,TGCGCCAGCAGCTTAGGACAGAACTATGGCTACACCTTC,CASSLGQNYGYTF
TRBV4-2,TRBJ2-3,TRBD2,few,TGTGCCAGCGATGCCGGGACTAGCGGGAGAAGAGATACGCAGTATTTT,CASDAGTSGRRDTQYF
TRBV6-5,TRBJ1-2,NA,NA,TGTGCCAGCAGTCCACCCCAGGGCTATGGCTACACCTTC,CASSPPQGYGYTF
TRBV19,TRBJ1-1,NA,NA,TGTGCCAGTAGTTTTTCGGGGGGCAGCGCCACTGAAGCTTTCTTT,CASSFSGGSATEAFF
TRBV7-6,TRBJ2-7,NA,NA,TGTGCCAGCAGCTTAGGGCCCGGCGGGGAGCAGTACTTC,CASSLGPGGEQYF
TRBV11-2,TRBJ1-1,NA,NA,TGTGCCAGCAGCTTGGGGGCGAAAACTGAAGCTTTCTTT,CASSLGAKTEAFF
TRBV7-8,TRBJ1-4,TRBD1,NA,TGTGCCAGCAGCCCCTGGACAGGCAAAAATGAAAAACTGTTTTTT,CASSPWTGKNEKLFF
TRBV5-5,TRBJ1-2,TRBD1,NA,TGTGCCAGCATACAACAGGGGCCCTACTATGGCTACACCTTC,CASIQQGPYYGYTF
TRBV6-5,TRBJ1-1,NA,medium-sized,TGTGCCAGCATTTCTTTGGGGGCTGTGGACACTGAAGCTTTCTTT,CASISLGAVDTEAFF
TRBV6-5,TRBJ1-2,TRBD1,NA,TGTGCCAGCAGTTCTCCCAGTCGACAGGGACGGCATGGCTACACCTTC,CASSSPSRQGRHGYTF
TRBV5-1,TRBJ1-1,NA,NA,TGCGCCAGCAGCTTAAACAGTGATGGCACTGAAGCTTTCTTT,CASSLNSDGTEAFF
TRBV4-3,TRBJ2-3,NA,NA,TGCGCCAGCAGCCCCACGGGGTCCGATACGCAGTATTTT,CASSPTGSDTQYF
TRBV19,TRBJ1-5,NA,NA,TGTGCCAGTAGTTTCGGGGATCAGCCCCAGCATTTT,CASSFGDQPQHF
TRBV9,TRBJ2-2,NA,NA,TGTGCCAGCAGCGGAGGAGTTTATCGCAGCGGTAGGAACACCGGGGAGCTGTTTTTT,CASSGGVYRSGRNTGELFF
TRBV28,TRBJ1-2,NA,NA,TGTGCCAGCACCCGAGCGACGGCCGGCTACACCTTC,CASTRATAGYTF
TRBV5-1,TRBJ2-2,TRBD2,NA,TGCGCCAGCAGCCCTAGCGGGGGCGGGAACACCGGGGAGCTGTTTTTT,CASSPSGGGNTGELFF
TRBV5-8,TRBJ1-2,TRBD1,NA,TGTGCCAGCAGCCGGACAGGTAGCTATGGCTACACCTTC,CASSRTGSYGYTF
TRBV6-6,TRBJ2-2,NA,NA,TGTGCCAGCAGCCTCAGGGCCCTCGCGAACACCGGGGAGCTGTTTTTT,CASSLRALANTGELFF
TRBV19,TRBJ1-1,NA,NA,TGTGCCAGTAGTATAGGAGAACTGAACACTGAAGCTTTCTTT,CASSIGELNTEAFF
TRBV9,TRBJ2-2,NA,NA,TGTGCCAGCAGCGTAGTTGGACAGCCGAACACCGGGGAGCTGTTTTTT,CASSVVGQPNTGELFF
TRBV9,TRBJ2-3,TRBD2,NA,TGTGCCAGCACCTCGCGCGGGAGGGCTCTAGATACGCAGTATTTT,CASTSRGRALDTQYF
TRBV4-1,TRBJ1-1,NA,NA,TGCGCCAGCAGCCAAATGGCAGGGCGCACTGAAGCTTTCTTT,CASSQMAGRTEAFF
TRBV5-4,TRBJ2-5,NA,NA,TGTGCCAGCAGCCAAAGGACATCAGAGACCCAGTACTTC,CASSQRTSETQYF
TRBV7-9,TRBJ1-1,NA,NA,TGTGCCGGCGGTAGGTTGGGCACTGAAGCTTTCTTT,CAGGRLGTEAFF
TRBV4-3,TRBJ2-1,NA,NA,TGCGCCAGCAGCCAAGATATCGGGACTTCAAAGCAGTTCTTC,CASSQDIGTSKQFF
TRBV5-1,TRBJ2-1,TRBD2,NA,TGCGCCAGCAGTTTGGAGACCGGGACTAGCTACAATGAGCAGTTCTTC,CASSLETGTSYNEQFF
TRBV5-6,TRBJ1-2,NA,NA,TGTGCCAGCAGCCGCCCGAGGGAAGTTGTTTACACCTTC,CASSRPREVVYTF
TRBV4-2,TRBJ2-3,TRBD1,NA,TGTGCCAGCAGCCAAGATTGGGAGCGGGACAGGGCGTCAGATACGCAGTATTTT,CASSQDWERDRASDTQYF
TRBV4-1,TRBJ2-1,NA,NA,TGCGCCAGCAGCCAAGAGAGTTACGTCGGGGTGGATGAGCAGTTCTTC,CASSQESYVGVDEQFF
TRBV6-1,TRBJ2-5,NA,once,TGTGCCAGCAGCGCCCCGGGACTGCACCAAGAGACCCAGTACTTC,CASSAPGLHQETQYF
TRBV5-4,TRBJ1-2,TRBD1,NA,TGTGCCAGCAGCAAGGACAGGGGCTATGGCTACACCTTC,CASSKDRGYGYTF
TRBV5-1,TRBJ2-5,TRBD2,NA,TGCGCCAGCAGCTTGCGCGGGGGGGCCGGGGAGACCCAGTACTTC,CASSLRGGAGETQYF
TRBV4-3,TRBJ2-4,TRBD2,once,TGCGCCAGCAGCCAAGAGCTAGCGGGAAACATTCAGTACTTC,CASSQELAGNIQYF